This T cell receptor beta chain stems from a study of blood T cells in healthy people across ages. The wider study: Capture via template switching afforded approximately one barcoded beta molecule per two T cells. Overall study results and limits: Per million T cells, TCR beta diversity dropped roughly linearly as age increased. From one million sequenced T cells, diversity estimates were lower bounds. There was a strong correlation between TCR beta diversity and naive T cell percentage.

For the second PCR, which ran for about 6 to 11 cycles, a sample-barcoded 5' primer and a J-beta primer mix were used. A single record per CDR3 protein comes from TCRdb applying MiXCR to the 5' RACE reads. The sample includes over 600,000 distinct CDR3 sequences, roughly 21% seen only once; the top ten take 3% to 4%. Germline CDR1 SGHAT, CDR2 FQDESV (reference sequence). This CDR3 contains 18 residues. This clonotype was observed a handful of times. The antigen is undetermined. An end of the junction differs from the germline gene, which may be a read error. This receptor was taken from a man in his sixties or seventies in good health. Sequencing input: blood. The chain uses TRBV11-1 and TRBJ2-4; possibly TRBD1 or TRBD2 for D (5 bases each). CDR3 sequence: CASSLEEGPNGAENIQYF. The CDR3 DNA reads as TGTGCCAGCAGCTTGGAAGAGGGGCCAAATGGAGCCGAAAACATTCAGTACTTC.